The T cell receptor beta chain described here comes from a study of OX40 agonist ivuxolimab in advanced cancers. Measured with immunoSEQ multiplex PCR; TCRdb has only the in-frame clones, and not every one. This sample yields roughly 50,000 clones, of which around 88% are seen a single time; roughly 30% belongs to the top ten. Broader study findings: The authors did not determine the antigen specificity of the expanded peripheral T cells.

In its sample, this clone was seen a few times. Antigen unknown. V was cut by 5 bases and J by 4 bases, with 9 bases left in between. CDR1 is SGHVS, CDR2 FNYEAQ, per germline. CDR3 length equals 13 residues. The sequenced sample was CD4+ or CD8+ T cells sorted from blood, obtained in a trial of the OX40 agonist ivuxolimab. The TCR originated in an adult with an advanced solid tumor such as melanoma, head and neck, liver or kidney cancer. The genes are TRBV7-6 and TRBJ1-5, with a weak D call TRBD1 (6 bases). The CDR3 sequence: CASSPTGNQPQHF. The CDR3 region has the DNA TGTGCCAGCAGCCCGACAGGAAATCAGCCCCAGCATTTT.